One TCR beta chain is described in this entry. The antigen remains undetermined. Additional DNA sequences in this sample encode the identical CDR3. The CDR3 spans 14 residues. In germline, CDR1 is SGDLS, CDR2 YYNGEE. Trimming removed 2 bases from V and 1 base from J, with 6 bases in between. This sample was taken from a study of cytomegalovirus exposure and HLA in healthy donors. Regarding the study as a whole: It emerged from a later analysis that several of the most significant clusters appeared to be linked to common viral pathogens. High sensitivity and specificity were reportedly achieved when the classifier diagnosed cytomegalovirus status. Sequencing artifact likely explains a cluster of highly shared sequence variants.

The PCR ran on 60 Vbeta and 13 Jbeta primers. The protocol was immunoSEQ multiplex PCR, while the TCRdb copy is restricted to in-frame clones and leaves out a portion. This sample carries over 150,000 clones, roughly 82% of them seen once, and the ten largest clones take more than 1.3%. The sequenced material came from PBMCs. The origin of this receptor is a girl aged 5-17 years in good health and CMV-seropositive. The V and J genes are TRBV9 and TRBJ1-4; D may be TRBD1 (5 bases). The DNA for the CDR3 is TGTGCCAGCAGCGTCGGGGGAACTAATGAAAAACTGTTTTTT. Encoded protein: CASSVGGTNEKLFF. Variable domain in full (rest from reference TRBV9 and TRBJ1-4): DSGVTQTPKHLITATGQRVTLRCSPRSGDLSVYWYQQSLDQGLQFLIQYYNGEERAKGNILERFSAQQFPDLHSELNLSSLELGDSALYFCASSVGGTNEKLFFGSGTQLSVL.